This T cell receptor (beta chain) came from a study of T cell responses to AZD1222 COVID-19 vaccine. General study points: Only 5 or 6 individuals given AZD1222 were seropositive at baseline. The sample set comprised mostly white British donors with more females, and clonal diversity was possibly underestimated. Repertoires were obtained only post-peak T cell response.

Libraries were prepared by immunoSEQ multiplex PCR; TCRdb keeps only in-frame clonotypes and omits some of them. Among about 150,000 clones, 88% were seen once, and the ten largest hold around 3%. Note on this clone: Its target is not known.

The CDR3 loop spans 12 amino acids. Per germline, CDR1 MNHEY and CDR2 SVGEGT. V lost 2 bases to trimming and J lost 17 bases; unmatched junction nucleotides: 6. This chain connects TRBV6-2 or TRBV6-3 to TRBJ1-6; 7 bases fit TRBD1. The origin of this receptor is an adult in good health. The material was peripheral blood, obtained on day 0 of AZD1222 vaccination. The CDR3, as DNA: TGTGCCAGCAGTTACCGGGGACAGTACTTCCACTTT. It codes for CASSYRGQYFHF.